This passage covers 17 T cell receptor beta chains from one sample sequenced in a study of T cells in Graves' hyperthyroidism and ophthalmopathy. RNA transcripts served as the template for amplifying TCR beta CDR3 regions. First-round RT-PCR of the TCR CDR3 relied on the HTBI primer set. TCRdb used MiXCR to reprocess the multiplex PCR reads, holding one entry per CDR3 protein. The repertoire holds 600,000 to 700,000 distinct CDR3 sequences, with approximately 14% as singletons. Specimen: blood. These receptors were taken from a woman aged 40 to 50 with Graves' ophthalmopathy.

This clonotype appeared many times. The genes are TRBV13 and TRBJ1-1; D is unresolved. The CDR3 loop spans 15 amino acids. The germline V gene has CDR1 PRHDT and CDR2 FYEKMQ (reference sequence). Trimming removed 1 base from V and 4 bases from J, with 13 bases in between. CDR3 residues: CASSLERVGGTEAFF. The DNA of the CDR3 is TGTGCCAGCAGCTTAGAACGGGTGGGAGGCACTGAAGCTTTCTTT.

This clonotype was counted at least ten times. The chain recombines TRBV20-1 with TRBJ2-2; 11 bases align to TRBD2. Germline loops: CDR1 DFQATT, CDR2 SNEGSKA (reference sequence). This CDR3 comprises 15 residues. The V gene end was trimmed by 0 bases and the J gene end by 3 bases; junction bases not matched to a gene: 0. CDR3 nucleotides: TGCAGTGCTAGAGATAGCGGGAGGGACACCGGGGAGCTGTTTTTT. Translated, it gives CSARDSGRDTGELFF.

This clonotype was found a few times. V usage is TRBV6-2 or TRBV6-3 and J usage is TRBJ2-5; 9 nucleotides agree with TRBD1. J lost 5 bases, V lost 2 bases, and 6 bases had no gene match. The germline V gene encodes CDR1 MNHEY and CDR2 SVGEGT. The CDR3 length is 15 residues. CDR3 in amino acids: CASSYGTGFVETQYF. The CDR3 DNA reads TGTGCCAGCAGTTACGGGACAGGGTTCGTGGAGACCCAGTACTTC.

This clonotype showed up just a few times. CDR3 nucleotide sequence: TGTGCCAGCAGCTTAGTCCTAGCGGGAAGAAGTGAGCAGTACTTC. Its protein is CASSLVLAGRSEQYF. The chain recombines TRBV7-9 with TRBJ2-7; 9 nucleotides match TRBD2. The J segment lost 7 bases and the V segment lost 1 base, leaving 8 bases of the junction unmatched. The CDR3 is 15 residues long. Germline V CDR1 and CDR2: SEHNR, FQNEAQ (reference sequence).

The chain has TRBV6-1 and TRBJ2-5, with 7 bases that match TRBD2. This CDR3 is built from 12 residues. CDR1 and CDR2 (germline): MNHNS, SASEGT. V dropped 8 bases and J dropped 5; count of bases not matched to a gene: 5. DNA for the CDR3: TGTGCCAGCGGCGGGAGACTGGAGACCCAGTACTTC. Translating gives CASGGRLETQYF.

This clonotype was seen ten or more times. V usage is TRBV6-2 or TRBV6-3 and J usage is TRBJ1-1; D unclear. From germline, CDR1 is MNHEY and CDR2 SVGEGT. With 2 bases removed from V and 7 bases from J, the gap between germline ends came to 5 bases. The CDR3 contains 11 residues. The CDR3 is CASSYRYEAFF. CDR3 DNA sequence: TGTGCCAGCAGTTACCGGTATGAAGCTTTCTTT.

This clonotype came up a few times. The germline gene is not matched at one end of the junction; a read error may be the cause. The gene calls are TRBV19 and TRBJ2-7, with 7 bases matching TRBD1. The CDR3 loop spans 13 amino acids. Germline-derived CDR1 and CDR2 are LNHDA and SQIVND (reference sequence). The CDR3 here is CASRGPLGLEQYF. CDR3 DNA sequence: TGCGCCAGTAGGGGGCCCCTGGGTCTCGAGCAGTACTTC.

The sample holds many counts of this clonotype. The chain has TRBV20-1 and TRBJ1-5; 9 bases are shared with TRBD1. The CDR3 totals 16 residues. Trimming removed 2 bases from V and 5 bases from J; junction bases left unmatched: 10. Germline CDR1 is DFQATT and CDR2 is SNEGSKA (reference sequence). CDR3: CSARSGTGIGDQPQHF. CDR3 sequence (DNA): TGCAGTGCTAGATCGGGGACAGGGATCGGTGATCAGCCCCAGCATTTT.

The chain links TRBV19 to TRBJ1-1; maybe TRBD1 (5 bases). The CDR3 extends over 12 amino acids. V was pared by 5 bases and J by 8 bases, with 12 bases between. Germline-derived CDR1 and CDR2 are LNHDA and SQIVND (reference sequence). The CDR3 sequence is CASSPRDQEAFF. CDR3 nucleotide sequence: TGTGCCAGTAGTCCCCGGGACCAAGAAGCTTTCTTT.

In its sample, this clonotype was seen a few times. The V gene is TRBV20-1, the J gene TRBJ2-2; 12 positions match TRBD2. The germline V gene encodes CDR1 DFQATT and CDR2 SNEGSKA (reference sequence). The CDR3 is 16 residues long. V was clipped by 5 bases and J by 5 bases; unmatched bases: 9. DNA for the CDR3: TGCAGTGCTCAATCTAGCGGGAGGGCCTTTACCGGGGAGCTGTTTTTT. Its protein is CSAQSSGRAFTGELFF.

This clonotype has a count of ten or more. The genes are TRBV7-8 and TRBJ1-5, with a possible D match to TRBD1 (5 bases). Per the germline V gene, CDR1 is SGHVS and CDR2 is FQNEAQ. The CDR3 sequence is 15 residues long. Deletions cut 3 bases from V and 4 bases from J, with 13 bases between. The CDR3 coding sequence is TGTGCCAGCAGCTTGAGTGGGACGTTGAATCAGCCCCAGCATTTT. This sequence encodes CASSLSGTLNQPQHF.

In the case of this clonotype: A much larger clone lies a single base off, so this may be a read error. This sequence joins TRBV6-5 and TRBJ1-2; no clear D gene. The CDR3 consists of 14 residues. Trimming pared 2 bases from V and 4 bases from J, leaving 11 bases between. Per germline, CDR1 MNHEY and CDR2 SVGAGI. The CDR3: CASSYRSRGYGYTF. The CDR3 coding sequence is TGTGCCAGCAGTTACAGGTCCCGTGGCTATGGCTACACCTTC.

In its sample, this clonotype was seen many times. The chain recombines TRBV30 with TRBJ1-2; weak D call: TRBD1 (5 bases). Germline assignment: CDR1 GTSNPN and CDR2 SVGIG (reference sequence). The germline V and J ends were trimmed by 0 bases and 3 bases, with 14 bases remaining between them. The CDR3 runs 15 residues. As DNA, the CDR3 is TGTGCCTGGAGTGTACCAGGTCGCAGGGACTATGGCTACACCTTC. It specifies CAWSVPGRRDYGYTF.

This clonotype has at least ten counts. The chain couples TRBV2 to TRBJ2-7; D call uncertain. The CDR3 totals 13 residues. Trimming took off 4 bases at V and 5 bases at J, with 12 bases between the two ends. Germline assignment: CDR1 SNHLY and CDR2 FYNNEI. CDR3 sequence reads: CASSAYSYHEQYF. CDR3 nucleotide sequence: TGTGCCAGCAGTGCTTACAGTTACCACGAGCAGTACTTC. Full variable domain (remainder filled in from reference TRBV2 and TRBJ2-7): EPEVTQTPSHQVTQMGQEVILRCVPISNHLYFYWYRQILGQKVEFLVSFYNNEISEKSEIFDDQFSVERPDGSNFTLKIRSTKLEDSAMYFCASSAYSYHEQYFGPGTRLTVT.

This clonotype was recorded a few times. V and J are TRBV30 and TRBJ1-2; the match to TRBD1 covers 7 bases. The CDR3 length is 15 residues. The germline V gene has CDR1 GTSNPN and CDR2 SVGIG (reference sequence). With V trimmed by 1 base and J by 4 bases, 9 bases remained unmatched. In nucleotides, the CDR3 is TGTGCCTGGAGTGACCGAACAGGGGTTGGCTATGGCTACACCTTC. This codes for CAWSDRTGVGYGYTF.

A word on this clonotype: A much bigger clone sits one base away, suggesting this may be a read error. This sequence joins TRBV4-1 and TRBJ1-5; a weak D match, TRBD1 (6 bases). CDR1 and CDR2 (germline): MGHRA, YSYEKL. The CDR3 loop spans 15 amino acids. CDR3 sequence reads: CASSQAGAGNQPRHF. In DNA form, the CDR3 reads TGCGCCAGCAGCCAAGCAGGGGCGGGCAATCAGCCCCGGCATTTT.

The sample holds many counts of this clonotype. J is TRBJ1-1 and V is TRBV19; a weak D match, TRBD1 (6 bases). This CDR3 region has 14 residues. The germline V and J ends were trimmed by 1 base and 6 bases, with 12 bases remaining between them. Germline lookup yields CDR1 LNHDA and CDR2 SQIVND (reference sequence). The CDR3 bases are TGTGCCAGTAGTATAGGCGGCAGGGGCCCTGAAGCTTTCTTT. Translated: CASSIGGRGPEAFF.